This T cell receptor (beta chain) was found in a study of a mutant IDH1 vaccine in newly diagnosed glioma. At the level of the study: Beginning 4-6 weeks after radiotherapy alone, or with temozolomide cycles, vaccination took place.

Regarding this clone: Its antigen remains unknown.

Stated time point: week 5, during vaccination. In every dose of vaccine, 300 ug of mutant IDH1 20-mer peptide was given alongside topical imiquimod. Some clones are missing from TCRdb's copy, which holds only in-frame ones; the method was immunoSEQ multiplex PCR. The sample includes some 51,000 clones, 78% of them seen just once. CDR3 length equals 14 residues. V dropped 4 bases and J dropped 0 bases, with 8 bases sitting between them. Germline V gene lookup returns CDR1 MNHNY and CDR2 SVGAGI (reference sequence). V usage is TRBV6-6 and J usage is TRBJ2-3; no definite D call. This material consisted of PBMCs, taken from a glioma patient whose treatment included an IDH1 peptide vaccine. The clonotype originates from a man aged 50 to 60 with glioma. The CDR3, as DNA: TGTGCCAGCAGTTCTTCCATTAGCACAGATACGCAGTATTTT. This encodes CASSSSISTDTQYF.